This T cell receptor beta chain was retrieved from a study of CD8+CD57+ T cells in acquired aplastic anemia. Study summary: Sorted CD4+ and CD8+ cells gave a mean 3.2 ug DNA, range 0.2 to 27.4 ug. Reads per healthy sample averaged about 10 million (CD4+) and about 12 million (CD8+).

Germline CDR1 is SEHNR and CDR2 is FQNEAQ (reference sequence). The V and J ends lost 5 bases and 1 base respectively, with 11 bases between them. CDR3 length equals 14 residues. Study results and limitations: The number of CD8+ CDR3 sequences shared by patients and controls was roughly 30. Levels of CD8+ Simpson's diversity were not significantly distinct in patients versus controls.

TCR beta VDJ combinations and CDR3 sequences were profiled from genomic DNA. MiXCR, applied by TCRdb to the reads, yields one record per CDR3 protein. Here the sample spans some 410,000 distinct CDR3 sequences, just under 70% being singletons. With regard to this clonotype: Its cognate antigen is unknown.

The chain employs TRBV7-9 and TRBJ1-2; D unresolved. The sequenced sample consisted of sorted CD4+, CD8+, or CD8+CD57+ T cells (not recorded which) from PBMCs. This TCR was sampled from a human donor in good health, serving as a control. The CDR3 region is CASSTKRDNYGYTF. Here the CDR3 DNA reads TGTGCCAGCAGCACGAAGCGGGATAACTATGGCTACACCTTC.